The source of this TCR beta chain is a study of CD8 T cells in Susac syndrome. cDNA came from about 0.46 to 1 ug RNA primed by random hexamers. TCRdb re-analysed the immunoSEQ multiplex PCR reads in MiXCR, keeping a single row per CDR3 protein. The sample carries 180,000 or so distinct CDR3 sequences, approximately 94% recorded once. The germline V gene has CDR1 GTSNPN and CDR2 SVGIG (reference sequence). The CDR3 covers 15 residues. J was trimmed by 1 base and V by 3 bases; bases with no gene match: 7. What was sequenced was CD4+ T cells from PBMCs. The chain joins TRBV30 to TRBJ1-1; 8 positions match TRBD1. The sequence came from a human donor in good health. CDR3 region: CAWSGQGLENTEAFF. The DNA of the CDR3 is TGTGCCTGGAGCGGACAGGGCCTTGAGAACACTGAAGCTTTCTTT.